This T cell receptor beta chain was sequenced for a study of blood T cell repertoires in COVID-19 (dated by TCRdb to about 2020). Background for the entire study: Samples from collaborators originated in the United States, Italy and Spain and spanned both the acute and convalescent phases of COVID-19. The samples were drawn from the first 160 participants of the ongoing ImmuneRACE study and from under 1,500 subjects provided by 6 global collaborators. Where available, HLA class I and class II types were taken from metadata supplied by the sample provider and were not determined by assay-based typing. The sample metadata nearly always contained a de-identified subject ID, COVID-19 status, age in years and sex. Subjects who had been exposed to COVID-19, were actively infected with it, or had recovered from it provided the deeply sampled blood TCRbeta repertoires that made up the dataset. The repertoires were made available in a free public database intended to serve as a resource for research on the immune response to SARS-CoV-2. The material from the prospective study consisted of cDNA or gDNA derived from T cells, B-cell-depleted T cells, or PBMCs.

Sequences SGHNT (CDR1) and YYREEE (CDR2) are obtained from the germline V gene (reference sequence). V and J lose 0 bases and 0 bases, and a span of 9 bases separates them. The CDR3 measures 16 amino acids from cysteine to phenylalanine. The retained sequence is limited to the CDR3, 48 bases, with the frame set at the first base. A word on this clone: Its antigen is currently not known. No base-level quality is on record; no much larger clone is a single base apart.

Broader findings and caveats from the paper: The quantity of clinical and demographic metadata differed by source and by participant and was supplied without curation.

TCRbeta CDR3 regions were amplified from genomic DNA using the immunoSEQ Assay, a bias-controlled multiplex PCR. In the source study's methods: The number of nucleated cells in each sample was estimated from the amplification of reference gene primers within the assay. To quantify the absolute abundance of each unique TCRbeta CDR3 rearrangement, sequence reads were collapsed and filtered. For each sample, productive Simpson clonality was calculated by taking the square root of Simpson's diversity index across productive rearrangements. TCRdb holds this immuneACCESS table with in-frame rearrangements only. Some clones are missing; in checked studies, unresolved V genes explain under half, and the rest has no known cause. D and trimming come from the DNA, and the V and J calls and clone size come from that table. The sample data list tens of thousands of clones, and around 87% of these were observed just once. The top ten hold approximately 4.7% of the sample.

Collaborating institutions collected whole blood in K2EDTA tubes following their own protocols. For TCRbeta analysis, collaborators shipped samples as frozen whole blood, isolated PBMCs, or DNA extracted from either of those sample types. The sequenced sample was peripheral blood. The sequence joins TRBV5-4 to TRBJ2-2; confidence is insufficient to name the D gene. The source of this sequence is a human donor in a cohort sampled during active COVID-19. The CDR3 region reads CASSLDMRSNTGELFF. The DNA is TGTGCCAGCAGCTTGGATATGCGATCGAACACCGGGGAGCTGTTTTTT. Reference TRBV5-4 and TRBJ2-2 proteins supply the regions before and after the CDR3; the full variable domain is: ETGVTQSPTHLIKTRGQQVTLRCSSQSGHNTVSWYQQALGQGPQFIFQYYREEENGRGNFPPRFSGLQFPNYSSELNVNALELDDSALYLCASSLDMRSNTGELFFGEGSRLTVL.